This T cell receptor (beta chain) was observed in a study of T cells in Graves' hyperthyroidism and ophthalmopathy. Study-level information: Peripheral blood collection took place at initial diagnosis, before any treatment. Study-level results: Peripheral blood also featured most of the thyroid clonotypes expanded above 0.001.

Each ophthalmopathy patient scored at least 3 on the Clinical Activity Score and at least 4 on NOSPECS grade, with duration under 3 months. The germline V gene encodes CDR1 KGHSH and CDR2 LQKENI. This CDR3 spans 13 amino acids. V was trimmed by 2 bases and J by 5 bases, leaving 9 bases between them. Researchers took RNA transcripts and amplified the TCR beta CDR3 regions from them. First-round RT-PCR targeting the TCR CDR3 was performed with the HTBI primer set. A single record per CDR3 protein comes from TCRdb applying MiXCR to the multiplex PCR reads. The sample lists about 590,000 distinct CDR3 sequences, approximately 14% occurring once. This clonotype has a count of ten or more. The antigen remains unidentified.

The rearrangement uses TRBV18 and TRBJ2-5; D uncertain. Material: blood. The receptor was isolated from a woman aged 18-29 years with Graves' ophthalmopathy. The CDR3 DNA sequence: TGTGCCAGCTCACCAACGGCGGCCGAGACCCAGTACTTC. This codes for CASSPTAAETQYF.